This T cell receptor beta chain was identified in a study of regulatory T cells in long-lasting Graves disease. Time point given: newly diagnosed GD, antithyroid drugs for less than 3 months. Making the TCR library involved RNA that had been extracted from PBMCs. Roughly 9 milliliters of peripheral blood went into EDTA tubes. The CDR3 has 15 residues. Germline lookup yields CDR1 SGHAT and CDR2 FQNNGV. V shed 1 base and J 5 bases; nucleotides not matched to a gene: 3. Study-wide findings and caveats: Whereas approximately 950 public clonotypes were shared by new patients, persistent patients shared more, at a few thousand. Sample size was small, which may have lowered accuracy. Persistent Graves' patients showed less TCR diversity than newly diagnosed ones.

The sample holds many counts of this clonotype. Its specificity is not known. The TCR beta library used iRepertoire HTBI primers with Arm-PCR amplification of CDR3. TCRdb ran MiXCR on the multiplex PCR reads and lists one entry per CDR3 protein. Of hundreds of thousands of distinct CDR3 sequences in the sample, roughly a sixth were seen once. The sequence derives from a female donor with Graves disease. The chain combines TRBV11-2 with TRBJ2-5, with TRBD2 identical over 11 bases. This specimen was peripheral blood mononuclear cells (PBMCs), taken at new diagnosis, from a patient treated with antithyroid drugs. The CDR3 loop is CASSLASGRLETQYF. In DNA form, the CDR3 reads TGTGCCAGCAGCTTAGCTAGCGGGAGGCTCGAGACCCAGTACTTC.